These 21 T cell receptor beta chains were sequenced from one sample in a study of blood T cell repertoires in COVID-19. Sequenced by immunoSEQ multiplex PCR; TCRdb stores in-frame clones only, minus some. The sample contains some 83,000 clones, around nine tenths of which appear only once. Sequenced: peripheral blood. All receptors derive from a man older than 75 with active or convalescent COVID-19.

The genes are TRBV30 and TRBJ1-4; D gene unclear. The CDR3 loop spans 12 amino acids. Germline-derived CDR1 and CDR2 are GTSNPN and SVGIG (reference sequence). Trimming pared 0 bases from V and 8 bases from J, leaving 7 bases between. CDR3 in DNA: TGTGCCTGGAGTGTACAGAAAGAAAAACTGTTTTTT. Protein product: CAWSVQKEKLFF. Filled out from reference TRBV30 and TRBJ1-4, the complete variable domain reads SQTIHQWPATLVQPVGSPLSLECTVEGTSNPNLYWYRQAAGRGLQLLFYSVGIGQISSEVPQNLSASRPQDRQFILSSKKLLLSDSGFYLCAWSVQKEKLFFGSGTQLSVL.

This rearrangement joins TRBV12-3 or TRBV12-4 to TRBJ1-2, with 7 positions matching TRBD1. The CDR3 totals 13 residues. Trimming removed 5 bases from V and 6 bases from J; junction bases left unmatched: 6. Here the CDR3 reads CASSRQGGDGYTF. Here the CDR3 DNA reads TGTGCCAGCAGTCGACAGGGTGGCGATGGCTACACCTTC.

V usage is TRBV7-3 and J usage is TRBJ1-5; 7 bases map to TRBD1. The CDR3 has 14 amino acids. J gave up 6 bases and V 3 bases, and 5 bases lay outside the gene matches. The germline V gene encodes CDR1 SGHTA and CDR2 FQGTGA. CDR3 bases: TGTGCCAGCAGCTTGACAGGGAACGGTCAGCCCCAGCATTTT. Protein: CASSLTGNGQPQHF.

V gene TRBV9 combines with J gene TRBJ2-3; unclear D gene. This CDR3 is 14 amino acids long. Deletions cut 0 bases from V and 2 bases from J, with 7 bases between. Germline V gene lookup returns CDR1 SGDLS and CDR2 YYNGEE. DNA of the CDR3: TGTGCCAGCAGCGTAGATCCAGTCACAGATACGCAGTATTTT. Translating it yields CASSVDPVTDTQYF.

The chain carries TRBV6-5 and TRBJ2-2; 7 bases fit TRBD2. Germline V lookup: CDR1 MNHEY, CDR2 SVGAGI. CDR3 size: 15 residues. V lost 5 bases and J lost 4; bases outside the gene matches: 7. The CDR3 DNA reads as TGTGCCAGCAGTCCCGGGGGGAGGGTCACCGGGGAGCTGTTTTTT. As protein: CASSPGGRVTGELFF.

With regard to this clone: Compared with germline, one end of the junction differs, possibly owing to a read error. This rearrangement joins TRBV25-1 to TRBJ2-1; 7 bases fit TRBD2. The CDR3 runs 15 residues. In germline, CDR1 is MGHDK, CDR2 SYGVNS. This CDR3 reads CASSAAGTEFNAQFF. The DNA of the CDR3 is TGTGCCAGCAGTGCAGCGGGGACGGAGTTCAATGCGCAGTTCTTC.

This clone was seen more than once but under ten times. V is TRBV4-2 and J is TRBJ1-4; D possibly corresponds to TRBD1 (5 bases). Looked up from germline, CDR1 is LGHNA and CDR2 is YNFKEQ. With 3 bases removed from V and 7 bases from J, the gap between germline ends came to 9 bases. CDR3 length equals 13 residues. This CDR3 reads CASSQGLIEKLFF. CDR3 nucleotide sequence: TGTGCCAGCAGCCAGGGGCTCATTGAAAAACTGTTTTTT.

This chain links TRBV24-1 with TRBJ2-5, with a tentative D call TRBD1 (6 bases). The V gene lost 6 bases and the J gene lost 5 bases, with 9 bases spanning the gap. CDR3 length: 12 residues. Germline values: CDR1 KGHDR, CDR2 SFDVKD. CDR3 nucleotide sequence: TGTGCCACCAGTCAGGGGCCGGAGACCCAGTACTTC. The encoded protein is CATSQGPETQYF.

This chain joins TRBV28 and TRBJ2-2, with TRBD1 identical over 9 bases. Trimming at V came to 6 bases and at J to 11 bases, leaving 16 bases not matched to a gene. The germline CDR1 and CDR2 sequences are MDHEN and SYDVKM. The CDR3 covers 16 residues. CDR3 residues: CASSRPGQGITGELFF. The CDR3 nucleotides are TGTGCCAGCAGCCGGCCGGGACAGGGAATAACGGGAGAGCTGTTTTTT.

This sequence joins TRBV28 and TRBJ2-7; D might be TRBD1 (6 bases). Deletions cut 7 bases from V and 3 bases from J, with 16 bases between. Germline CDR1 reads MDHEN; CDR2 reads SYDVKM. The CDR3 spans 14 residues. Here the CDR3 DNA reads TGTGCCAGCACCCGAAACGGACAGTTCTACGAGCAGTACGTC. Its translation: CASTRNGQFYEQYV.

The chain is built from TRBV6-6 and TRBJ1-2; 8 bases map to TRBD1. J gave up 6 bases and V 5 bases, and 8 bases lay outside the gene matches. This CDR3 contains 14 residues. CDR1 MNHNY and CDR2 SVGAGI come from the germline V gene (reference sequence). This chain's CDR3 is CASSLSTGGNGYTF. The CDR3 DNA sequence: TGTGCCAGCAGTCTCTCCACAGGGGGGAATGGCTACACCTTC.

CDR3 protein: CASSFAPLAGGPLTQYF. DNA for the CDR3: TGTGCCAGCAGCTTTGCCCCTCTAGCGGGGGGGCCGTTGACCCAGTACTTC. The chain recombines TRBV7-2 with TRBJ2-5; 12 bases fit TRBD2. V gave up 3 bases and J gave up 7 bases; unmatched junction bases: 12. The CDR3 extends over 17 amino acids. CDR1 is SGHTA, CDR2 FQGNSA, per germline.

This clone was observed a single time. This chain links TRBV27 with TRBJ2-5, with D possibly TRBD2 on 5 matching bases. Trimming took 3 bases from V and 5 from J, leaving 10 bases between them. Germline V gene lookup returns CDR1 MNHEY and CDR2 SMNVEV (reference sequence). This CDR3 spans 13 amino acids. The CDR3 bases are TGTGCCAGCAGTTTTCGGGGTGGGGAGACCCAGTACTTC. Protein product: CASSFRGGETQYF.

DNA of the CDR3: TGTGCCAGCAGCCGAGGACAGCTATGGGATGGCTACACCTTC. This translates into CASSRGQLWDGYTF. The chain is built from TRBV7-9 and TRBJ1-2, with a weak D call TRBD1 (6 bases). The CDR3 extends over 14 amino acids. V lost 5 bases and J lost 6, with 16 bases in between. Germline CDR1 and CDR2: SEHNR and FQNEAQ (reference sequence).

The chain couples TRBV29-1 to TRBJ1-2; D call uncertain. V was clipped by 2 bases and J by 7 bases, with 11 bases between them. From germline, CDR1 is SQVTM and CDR2 ANQGSEA. The CDR3 is made up of 12 amino acids. The CDR3 spells CSVEQRLFGYTF. CDR3 DNA: TGCAGCGTTGAACAGCGGCTTTTTGGCTACACCTTC.

The V and J genes are TRBV5-6 and TRBJ1-1; D is possibly TRBD1 (6 bases). V shed 6 bases and J shed 4 bases, with 13 bases lying between them. The length of the CDR3 is 13 residues. Germline V CDR1 and CDR2: SGHDT, YYEEEE. The CDR3 loop reads CASNIQGITEAFF. The CDR3 DNA reads as TGTGCCAGCAACATCCAGGGGATCACTGAAGCTTTCTTT.

V gene TRBV6-5 combines with J gene TRBJ1-5, with D possibly matching TRBD1 (6 bases). CDR3 size: 15 residues. The germline V gene has CDR1 MNHEY and CDR2 SVGAGI. The V end lost 6 bases, the J end lost 0 bases, and 12 bases lay between the germline ends. CDR3 DNA sequence: TGTGCCAGCAGCCCAGGGGCACTTAGCAATCAGCCCCAGCATTTT. Amino acids: CASSPGALSNQPQHF.

This rearrangement joins TRBV10-2 to TRBJ2-7; 8 nucleotides line up with TRBD2. The length of the CDR3 is 16 residues. Germline lookup yields CDR1 WSHSY and CDR2 SAAADI. Trimming cost V 5 bases and J 6 bases; bases outside gene matches: 15. DNA for the CDR3: TGCGCCAGCAGTCCCCGTCTCGGGAGGGGCTCACCCGAGCAGTACGTC. Translation: CASSPRLGRGSPEQYV.

V is TRBV18 and J is TRBJ2-3; 10 nucleotides line up with TRBD2. The V gene's germline CDR1 is KGHSH and CDR2 LQKENI. V dropped 5 bases and J dropped 0; count of bases not matched to a gene: 5. CDR3 size: 16 residues. The CDR3 loop is CASSFSTSGSTDTQYF. The CDR3 DNA follows: TGTGCCAGCTCATTTTCGACTAGCGGGAGCACAGATACGCAGTATTTT. Full variable domain (remainder filled in from reference TRBV18 and TRBJ2-3): NAGVMQNPRHLVRRRGQEARLRCSPMKGHSHVYWYRQLPEEGLKFMVYLQKENIIDESGMPKERFSAEFPKEGPSILRIQQVVRGDSAAYFCASSFSTSGSTDTQYFGPGTRLTVL.

This sequence joins TRBV5-1 and TRBJ1-2; 10 nucleotides match TRBD1. There are 17 residues in the CDR3. Germline V gene data show CDR1 as SGHRS and CDR2 as YFSETQ. V lost 3 bases, J lost 4 bases, and 12 bases stayed unmatched. CDR3 sequence reads: CASSSETGGAWVYGYTF. As DNA, the CDR3 is TGCGCCAGCAGCTCAGAGACAGGGGGCGCTTGGGTCTATGGCTACACCTTC. Variable domain in full (rest from reference TRBV5-1 and TRBJ1-2): KAGVTQTPRYLIKTRGQQVTLSCSPISGHRSVSWYQQTPGQGLQFLFEYFSETQRNKGNFPGRFSGRQFSNSRSEMNVSTLELGDSALYLCASSSETGGAWVYGYTFGSGTRLTVV.

This clone was seen a handful of times. The chain couples TRBV7-2 to TRBJ2-2, with 7 bases lining up with TRBD1. Trimming took 3 bases from V and 9 from J; bases not matched to a gene: 4. The CDR3 is 13 residues long. Per the germline V gene, CDR1 is SGHTA and CDR2 is FQGNSA. CDR3: CASSFGTVRELFF. As DNA, the CDR3 is TGTGCCAGCAGCTTTGGGACAGTTAGGGAGCTGTTTTTT.